The 6 T cell receptor beta chains given below trace back to one sample, sequenced in a study of PD-1 blockade in mismatch repair-deficient tumors. Sequencing used immunoSEQ multiplex PCR; TCRdb keeps in-frame clones, though not all of them. The repertoire holds under 150,000 clones, with roughly nine tenths as singletons. Source: peripheral blood, taken 44 weeks after starting pembrolizumab. These TCRs come from an adult with mismatch repair-deficient cancer.

In this sample, this clone turned up a few times. DNA for the CDR3: TGCGCCAGCAGCCAAGTGGAGGGAGACCACTACGAGCAGTACTTC. It encodes CASSQVEGDHYEQYF. This chain links TRBV4-1 with TRBJ2-7; the D gene is possibly TRBD2 (6 bases). Germline values: CDR1 MGHRA, CDR2 YSYEKL. Trimming stripped 1 base from V and 3 bases from J, with 13 bases between. CDR3 length: 15 amino acids.

This chain uses TRBV19 with TRBJ1-3, with 8 bases aligning to TRBD1. The CDR3 has 15 residues. The J segment lost 2 bases and the V segment lost 5 bases, leaving 5 bases of the junction unmatched. The germline V gene has CDR1 LNHDA and CDR2 SQIVND (reference sequence). CDR3 loop: CASSSGTGPGNTIYF. The CDR3 DNA reads as TGTGCCAGTAGTTCCGGGACAGGTCCTGGAAACACCATATATTTT.

This rearrangement joins TRBV7-6 to TRBJ2-3; 8 bases line up with TRBD2. The germline V gene encodes CDR1 SGHVS and CDR2 FNYEAQ. The CDR3 length is 15 residues. V was pared by 7 bases and J by 7 bases, with 13 bases of the junction left unmatched. CDR3 bases: TGTGCCAGCACCATGGGAGTAGCGGGATCTCATACGCAGTATTTT. Protein product: CASTMGVAGSHTQYF. Full variable domain (outside the CDR3, taken from reference TRBV7-6 and TRBJ2-3): GAGVSQSPRYKVTKRGQDVALRCDPISGHVSLYWYRQALGQGPEFLTYFNYEAQQDKSGLPNDRFSAERPEGSISTLTIQRTEQRDSAMYRCASTMGVAGSHTQYFGPGTRLTVL.

The chain joins TRBV5-5 to TRBJ2-7; D may be TRBD2 (5 bases). The CDR3 covers 14 residues. Trimming pared 0 bases from V and 2 bases from J, leaving 9 bases between. CDR1 is SGHKS, CDR2 YYEKEE, per germline (reference sequence). CDR3: CASSLGELAYEQYF. As DNA, the CDR3 is TGTGCCAGCAGCTTGGGGGAGTTGGCCTACGAGCAGTACTTC.

The CDR3 here is CASSYGDGKSGSPAEQYF. In nucleotides, the CDR3 is TGTGCCAGCAGTTACGGGGATGGGAAAAGCGGGTCCCCAGCCGAGCAGTACTTC. The chain carries TRBV28 and TRBJ2-7; a possible D gene is TRBD2 (6 bases). Trimming took off 4 bases at V and 6 bases at J, with 28 bases between the two ends. The germline V gene encodes CDR1 MDHEN and CDR2 SYDVKM. This CDR3 comprises 18 residues.

CDR3 amino acids: CASSLYLMLNTGELFF. CDR3 DNA: TGTGCCAGCAGTTTATATCTGATGCTGAACACCGGGGAGCTGTTTTTT. The V and J genes are TRBV28 and TRBJ2-2, with D unclear. The V end lost 1 base, the J end lost 1 base, and 10 bases lay between the germline ends. This CDR3 is 16 amino acids long. Germline V gives CDR1 MDHEN, CDR2 SYDVKM.